The rows below give T cell receptor beta chains drawn from one sample of a study of T cell repertoires in ileal Crohn's disease. Libraries were prepared by immunoSEQ multiplex PCR; TCRdb keeps only in-frame clonotypes and omits some of them. The table shows over 8,500 clones, with about four fifths occurring only once. Input material: ileal tissue. The source of these receptors is an adult with Crohn's disease. Both conserved end residues are part of each CDR3. The D gene is left open where the match is weak. Clone size is shown for a subset of rows, as once, few, many or a class of expanded clone.

clone size	V gene	CDR3 length	J gene	D gene	CDR3 protein	CDR3 DNA
.	TRBV7-9	14	TRBJ1-1	TRBD1	CASSSDRENTEAFF	TGTGCCAGCAGCTCGGACAGGGAGAACACTGAAGCTTTCTTT
.	TRBV5-5	16	TRBJ1-3	.	CASSLVGGISGNTIYF	TGTGCCAGCAGCTTGGTGGGAGGCATATCTGGAAACACCATATATTTT
.	TRBV5-4	13	TRBJ1-1	.	CASSLELNTEAFF	TGTGCCAGCAGCTTAGAGTTGAACACTGAAGCTTTCTTT
.	TRBV13	16	TRBJ1-1	TRBD1	CASSSRQGALVTEAFF	TGTGCCAGCAGCTCCCGACAGGGAGCCCTCGTCACTGAAGCTTTCTTT
.	TRBV18	13	TRBJ1-1	.	CASRGERGTEAFF	TGTGCCAGCCGAGGGGAGCGGGGCACTGAAGCTTTCTTT
.	TRBV7-8	17	TRBJ2-7	.	CASSSLSTSRAGYEQYF	TGTGCCAGCAGCTCATTATCCACGTCGAGGGCCGGCTACGAGCAGTACTTC
.	TRBV10-3	17	TRBJ2-6	TRBD1	CAISVKGADSGANVLTF	TGTGCCATCAGTGTGAAGGGGGCAGACTCTGGGGCCAACGTCCTGACTTTC
few	TRBV2	14	TRBJ1-6	.	CASSGDSNNSPLHF	TGTGCCAGCAGTGGTGACAGTAATAATTCACCCCTCCACTTT
.	TRBV6-1	13	TRBJ1-2	.	CATRGARSYGYTF	TGTGCCACTCGGGGGGCGCGATCCTATGGCTACACCTTC
.	TRBV29-1	13	TRBJ2-4	TRBD1	CSVEGQGENIQYF	TGCAGCGTTGAAGGCCAGGGGGAAAACATTCAGTACTTC
.	TRBV6-1	13	TRBJ2-1	.	CATEDYPRNEQFF	TGTGCCACCGAGGACTACCCTAGGAATGAGCAGTTCTTC
.	TRBV7-9	14	TRBJ2-7	TRBD1	CASSQDRIVYEQYF	TGTGCCAGCAGCCAGGACAGGATCGTCTACGAGCAGTACTTC
few	TRBV28	15	TRBJ2-1	.	CASSPRRSHNNEQFF	TGTGCCAGCAGCCCCAGACGGAGCCATAACAATGAGCAGTTCTTC
once	TRBV6-5	13	TRBJ2-2	.	CASRDSNTGELFF	TGTGCCAGTCGGGACTCCAACACCGGGGAGCTGTTTTTT
.	TRBV28	13	TRBJ2-2	.	CASMTGQAGELFF	TGTGCCAGCATGACAGGTCAGGCCGGGGAGCTGTTTTTT
.	TRBV27	16	TRBJ1-5	TRBD1	CASSLYRQGAGQPQHF	TGTGCCAGCAGTCTTTATAGACAGGGGGCGGGTCAGCCCCAGCATTTT
few	TRBV6-1	12	TRBJ2-7	.	CASSKGGYEQYF	TGTGCCAGCAGTAAGGGAGGCTACGAGCAGTACTTC
.	TRBV11-2	14	TRBJ2-3	.	CASTPGQGPDTQYF	TGTGCCAGCACTCCCGGGCAGGGGCCAGATACGCAGTATTTT
once	TRBV2	13	TRBJ2-3	.	CASRRQLGDTQYF	TGTGCCAGCAGGCGTCAACTAGGGGATACGCAGTATTTT
.	TRBV5-1	16	TRBJ2-6	.	CASSSSAGAGANVLTF	TGCGCCAGCAGCTCATCCGCAGGGGCCGGGGCCAACGTCCTGACTTTC
.	TRBV11-2	15	TRBJ1-2	TRBD1	CASSQETDRVRGYTF	TGTGCCAGCAGCCAAGAAACGGACAGGGTCAGAGGCTACACCTTC
.	TRBV5-4	14	TRBJ1-5	.	CASSLGGTNQPQHF	TGTGCCAGCAGCTTGGGAGGCACCAATCAGCCCCAGCATTTT
.	TRBV6-6	15	TRBJ2-7	TRBD1	CASSLTGQGRYEQYF	TGTGCCAGCAGCCTAACGGGACAGGGGAGGTACGAGCAGTACTTC
few	TRBV5-1	14	TRBJ2-1	.	CASSLGQAYNEQFF	TGCGCCAGCAGCTTGGGACAGGCCTACAATGAGCAGTTCTTC
few	TRBV21-1	20	TRBJ1-1	.	CASSKGHRDRERISDTEAFF	TGTGCCAGCAGCAAAGGACACCGGGACAGGGAGAGAATATCGGACACTGAAGCTTTCTTT
.	TRBV7-3	17	TRBJ1-2	TRBD1	CASSLHPGQGGVDGYTF	TGTGCCAGCAGCTTACACCCGGGACAGGGGGGAGTGGACGGCTACACCTTC
.	TRBV30	12	TRBJ1-1	.	CAWTHSGIEAFF	TGTGCCTGGACCCATTCAGGGATTGAAGCTTTCTTT
once	TRBV9	14	TRBJ2-1	TRBD2	CASNGREGYNEQFF	TGTGCCAGCAACGGGCGGGAGGGCTACAATGAGCAGTTCTTC
.	TRBV10-2	12	TRBJ1-1	.	CASVGAEFEAFF	TGCGCCAGCGTGGGGGCAGAATTTGAAGCTTTCTTT